This section outlines one T cell receptor beta chain sequence together with its context. Measured with immunoSEQ multiplex PCR; TCRdb has only the in-frame clones, and not every one. This table holds approximately 40,000 clones, around 96% found once. These data belong to a study of T cell changes during pregnancy in multiple sclerosis. The CDR3 has 15 amino acids. The J segment lost 0 bases and the V segment lost 4 bases, leaving 1 base of the junction unmatched. Germline assignment: CDR1 SGHAT and CDR2 FQNNGV. The rearrangement links TRBV11-2 to TRBJ2-3; TRBD2 matches 10 bases. Sequenced material: peripheral blood, taken in the second trimester of pregnancy. The source of this sequence is a female donor with multiple sclerosis, enrolled in a pregnancy study. This CDR3 reads CASSSTSGSTDTQYF. The CDR3 nucleotides are TGTGCCAGCAGCTCGACTAGCGGGAGCACAGATACGCAGTATTTT.